The text below deals with one TCR beta chain. This specimen belongs to a study of shared clonotypes between healthy human individuals. Germline loops: CDR1 SQVTM, CDR2 ANQGSEA. V shed 6 bases and J shed 1 base, with 12 bases lying between them. The CDR3 spans 13 residues. Assay used: immunoSEQ multiplex PCR; TCRdb lists only in-frame clones, some missing. This table holds fewer than 1.6 million clones, 98% found once. V is TRBV29-1 and J is TRBJ1-1, with a possible D match to TRBD1 (6 bases). This clonotype originated in a man aged 30 to 39 in good health. Source material: naive CD4+ T cells sorted from blood. As for subset: CD45RA+ positively selected. CDR3 sequence (DNA): TGCAGCGTCACAGGGCAAGGGAACACTGAAGCTTTCTTT. Translating it yields CSVTGQGNTEAFF.